Listed here are 9 T cell receptor beta chains from one sample, sequenced in a study of T cell repertoires in cytomegalovirus infection. No antigens are known for them. TCRdb called the reads again in MiXCR, with one record for every CDR3 protein. The table records 900,000 to 950,000 distinct CDR3 sequences, more than 25% of them present only once. This specimen was cultured CD8+ T cells from PBMCs, taken from culture after CMV antigen stimulation. Receptors originate from a human donor in good health (CMV status not recorded). Some clones in this sample may be carry-over from other donors' samples.

The sample holds many counts of this clonotype. J is TRBJ1-5 and V is TRBV7-2, with D unresolved. The ends were cut back, 1 base at V and 4 bases at J, with 8 bases in the middle. The CDR3 is 14 amino acids. Per germline, CDR1 SGHTA and CDR2 FQGNSA. The CDR3 region has the DNA TGTGCCAGCAGCTTAGGTGTGGGAAATCAGCCCCAGCATTTT. It encodes CASSLGVGNQPQHF.

The rearrangement uses TRBV27 and TRBJ2-7; 7 bases align to TRBD1. The CDR3 contains 14 residues. V lost 6 bases to trimming and J lost 3 bases; unmatched junction nucleotides: 8. Germline-derived CDR1 and CDR2 are MNHEY and SMNVEV (reference sequence). This CDR3 reads CASSLTGSNYEQYV. The CDR3 DNA sequence: TGTGCCAGCAGCTTGACAGGGTCCAACTACGAGCAGTACGTC.

The CDR3 protein is CASSSRVEKLFF. The CDR3, as DNA: TGTGCCAGCAGCTCCAGGGTTGAAAAACTGTTTTTT. The chain combines TRBV12-3 or TRBV12-4 with TRBJ1-4; perhaps TRBD1 as D (5 bases). The length of the CDR3 is 12 residues. V lost 6 bases, J lost 7 bases, and 9 bases lay in between.

This rearrangement joins TRBV6-5 to TRBJ1-2, with 8 bases that match TRBD1. The junction had 8 bases not matched to a gene; V was cut back by 6 bases and J by 14 bases. Germline CDR1 and CDR2: MNHEY and SVGAGI. The CDR3 has 11 residues. Written as DNA, the CDR3 is TGTGCCAGCAGAGACAGGGGTTTTGTTACCTTC. It codes for CASRDRGFVTF.

V is TRBV18 and J is TRBJ2-5, with 8 positions matching TRBD1. J lost 2 bases, V lost 3 bases, and 8 bases had no gene match. The CDR3 is made up of 16 amino acids. Germline CDR1 and CDR2: KGHSH and LQKENI. DNA of the CDR3: TGTGCCAGCTCACCGGGCACAGGGGGAGTTCAAGAGACCCAGTACTTC. The encoded protein is CASSPGTGGVQETQYF.

V gene TRBV10-3 combines with J gene TRBJ1-1, with TRBD1 matching over 10 bases. Germline values: CDR1 ENHRY, CDR2 SYGVKD. The CDR3 consists of 16 residues. The trim removed 8 bases at V and 0 bases at J, leaving 9 bases unmatched. CDR3 in amino acids: CAIGEWDRGLNTEAFF. The CDR3 DNA sequence: TGTGCCATCGGGGAATGGGACAGGGGATTGAACACTGAAGCTTTCTTT.

This clonotype appeared a few times. The chain uses TRBV6-5 and TRBJ2-2; a weak D match, TRBD2 (6 bases). The CDR3 has 13 residues. Trimming took off 8 bases at V and 0 bases at J, with 7 bases between the two ends. Germline V gene sequence: CDR1 MNHEY, CDR2 SVGAGI. CDR3 loop: CASGTSNTGELFF. CDR3 DNA sequence: TGTGCCAGCGGGACTTCGAACACCGGGGAGCTGTTTTTT.

The V and J genes are TRBV5-6 and TRBJ1-2; TRBD1 aligns across 7 bases. The germline V gene encodes CDR1 SGHDT and CDR2 YYEEEE. CDR3 length: 14 residues. Trimming took 7 bases from V and 4 from J; bases not matched to a gene: 10. The CDR3 is CASSYRGQSYGYTF. CDR3 in DNA: TGTGCCAGCTCCTATCGGGGACAGTCCTATGGCTACACCTTC.

The chain uses TRBV12-3 or TRBV12-4 and TRBJ2-2, with D perhaps matching TRBD2 (5 bases). The CDR3 sequence is 11 residues long. V lost 7 bases and J lost 6, with 6 bases in between. The DNA for the CDR3 is TGTGCCAGCATGAGGGCCGGGGAGCTGTTTTTT. Residues: CASMRAGELFF.